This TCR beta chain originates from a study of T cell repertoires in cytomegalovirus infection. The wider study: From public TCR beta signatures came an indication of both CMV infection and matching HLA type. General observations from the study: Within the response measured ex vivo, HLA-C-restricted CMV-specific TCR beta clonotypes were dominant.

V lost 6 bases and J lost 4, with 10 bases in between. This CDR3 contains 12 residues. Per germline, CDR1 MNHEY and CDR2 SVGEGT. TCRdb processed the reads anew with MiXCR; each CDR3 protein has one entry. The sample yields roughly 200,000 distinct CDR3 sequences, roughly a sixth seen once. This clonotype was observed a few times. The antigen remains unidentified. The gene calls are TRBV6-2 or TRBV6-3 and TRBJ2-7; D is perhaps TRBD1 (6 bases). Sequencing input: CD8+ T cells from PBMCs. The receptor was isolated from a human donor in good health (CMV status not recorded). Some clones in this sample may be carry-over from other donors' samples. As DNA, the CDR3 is TGTGCCAGCAGCGTTGGACAGTACGAGCAGTACTTC. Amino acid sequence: CASSVGQYEQYF.